This TCR beta chain is from a study of T cell responses to AZD1222 COVID-19 vaccine. Germline V gene data show CDR1 as LGHDT and CDR2 as YNNKEL (reference sequence). This CDR3 is 15 amino acids long. The V end lost 6 bases, the J end lost 1 base, and 14 bases lay between the germline ends. Concerning this clone: No antigen is known for it.

Assay: immunoSEQ multiplex PCR; the TCRdb copy retains only in-frame clones and omits some. Altogether more than 85,000 clones are present, roughly 89% being singletons, with the ten largest covering 2% to 3%. Overall study findings and caveats: Close to half of spike-specific TCRs reportedly recognize unmutated variant regions. In all cases, repertoires were sampled only after the peak T cell response.

The chain carries TRBV3-1 (or the pseudogene TRBV3-2) and TRBJ2-3; D may correspond to TRBD1 or TRBD2 (6 bases each). The input for sequencing was peripheral blood, taken 28 days after the second AZD1222 dose. The origin of this receptor is an adult who received the AZD1222 COVID-19 vaccine. CDR3 amino acids: CASRFGGLGTDTQYF. The CDR3 region has the DNA TGTGCCAGCAGATTTGGGGGGCTGGGCACAGATACGCAGTATTTT.